This T cell receptor (beta chain) came from a study of T cells in women clearing cervical HPV infection. The wider study: Cases: HPV16-related CIN3 or worse on histology, a couple of invasive cancers. For cases, blood was sampled a median around 140 days after lesion detection, interquartile range roughly 85 to 220 days.

Study-level findings and limits: Combining TCR richness with V gene abundances gave approximately 0.84 AUC.

Concerning this clone: What it recognizes is unknown. The read finishes 3 residues shy of the CDR3 end, and the germline J gene is used to complete it.

Average input was roughly 1,100 ng genomic DNA for immunoSEQ TCR beta CDR3 amplification. The repertoire was sequenced with immunoSEQ multiplex PCR; TCRdb's copy has only in-frame clones and lacks some. The sample totals under 50,000 clones. Per germline, CDR1 SNHLY and CDR2 FYNNEI. There are 14 residues in the CDR3. After removal of 8 bases from V and 6 bases from J, the junction contained 11 bases not matched to a gene. This chain joins TRBV2 and TRBJ2-7, with 9 positions matching TRBD2. The sequence was obtained from a woman between 18 and 70 years old with a cervical HPV16 infection that either progressed to CIN3+ or cleared (not recorded which). The sample taken for sequencing was blood buffy coat. The chain's CDR3 is CASDARGRASEQYF. CDR3 DNA (partial): TGTGCCAGCGATGCCCGCGGGAGGGCCTCCGAG.